The 21 T cell receptor beta chains presented below share a single source sample, sequenced in a study of T cell repertoires in ileal Crohn's disease. Time point given: neoterminal ileum biopsy at postoperative endoscopy, about 6 months after surgery. Only in-frame clones appear in the TCRdb table, and some are missing; sequencing was by immunoSEQ multiplex PCR. The table lists about 60,000 clones, approximately 91% of them singletons. Sample: ileal tissue. These receptors originate from an adult with Crohn's disease.

The CDR3 DNA reads as TGTGCCAGCCAGGGGGCGGTGGGCCACACTGAAGCTTTCTTT. Its protein product is CASQGAVGHTEAFF. The rearrangement links TRBV27 to TRBJ1-1; 8 bases align to TRBD1. The germline gives CDR1 MNHEY, CDR2 SMNVEV (reference sequence). The CDR3 extends over 14 amino acids. The V and J ends lost 8 bases and 3 bases, in that order; junction bases with no gene match: 8.

The rearrangement uses TRBV28 and TRBJ1-5, with no clear D. From germline, CDR1 is MDHEN and CDR2 SYDVKM. V was clipped by 2 bases and J by 7 bases, with 12 bases between them. This CDR3 has 14 residues. CDR3 in amino acids: CASSLGGYDQPQHF. The CDR3 DNA reads TGTGCCAGCAGTTTAGGAGGGTACGACCAGCCCCAGCATTTT.

The genes are TRBV30 and TRBJ2-1, with a possible D match to TRBD1 (5 bases). Trimming shortened V by 3 bases and J by 8 bases, and 11 bases separated the two germline ends. Germline V gene lookup returns CDR1 GTSNPN and CDR2 SVGIG (reference sequence). CDR3 length equals 12 residues. DNA for the CDR3: TGTGCCTGGAGGGGTATAGGGGATGAGCAGTTCTTC. This codes for CAWRGIGDEQFF.

The J gene is TRBJ2-5, the V gene TRBV14, with 15 bases that match TRBD2. Germline CDR1 reads SGHDN; CDR2 reads FVKESK. This CDR3 contains 16 residues. V gave up 3 bases and J gave up 4 bases; unmatched junction bases: 3. The CDR3 spells CASSQMGLAGGETQYF. For the CDR3, the DNA is TGTGCCAGCAGCCAGATGGGACTAGCGGGGGGAGAGACCCAGTACTTC.

The CDR3 DNA reads as TGTGCCAGCAGTGAGTTGAGCGGGAGGGAGATGAATGAGCAGTTCTTC. The encoded protein is CASSELSGREMNEQFF. The V call is TRBV25-1, the J call TRBJ2-1; 10 bases are shared with TRBD2. Germline V gene sequence: CDR1 MGHDK, CDR2 SYGVNS. CDR3 size: 16 residues. With V trimmed by 3 bases and J by 7 bases, 9 bases remained unmatched.

The chain links TRBV29-1 to TRBJ1-1, with D possibly matching TRBD1 (5 bases). Germline V CDR1 and CDR2: SQVTM, ANQGSEA. The CDR3 runs 12 residues. The CDR3 here is CRVGDSTTEAFF. The CDR3, as DNA: TGCAGGGTGGGTGACAGTACCACTGAAGCTTTCTTT.

A single count supports this clone. This chain links TRBV4-1 with TRBJ2-1; possibly TRBD2 for D (6 bases). Germline values: CDR1 MGHRA, CDR2 YSYEKL. CDR3 length: 14 residues. Trimming stripped 4 bases from V and 5 bases from J, with 12 bases between. Here the CDR3 DNA reads TGCGCCAGCAGCCTTGGGGACTGGGACAATGAGCAGTTCTTC. Translated, it gives CASSLGDWDNEQFF.

The V and J genes are TRBV7-9 and TRBJ2-2; 8 nucleotides match TRBD2. The V gene end was trimmed by 5 bases and the J gene end by 4 bases; junction bases not matched to a gene: 6. CDR3 length: 15 residues. From germline, CDR1 is SEHNR and CDR2 FQNEAQ (reference sequence). The CDR3 is CASSTGGGRTGELFF. CDR3 nucleotide sequence: TGTGCCAGCAGCACCGGCGGGGGGCGCACCGGGGAGCTGTTTTTT.

This rearrangement joins TRBV6-5 to TRBJ2-1; 15 bases line up with TRBD2. The J segment lost 9 bases and the V segment lost 2 bases, leaving 5 bases of the junction unmatched. The CDR3 runs to 16 residues. CDR1 and CDR2 (germline): MNHEY, SVGAGI. CDR3 bases: TGTGCCAGCAGTTACGCAACGGGACTAGCGGGGGGTGAGCAGTTCTTC. It specifies CASSYATGLAGGEQFF.

V usage is TRBV10-3 and J usage is TRBJ1-5, with 10 bases that match TRBD1. The V and J ends lost 2 bases and 11 bases, in that order; junction bases with no gene match: 15. Germline CDR1 is ENHRY and CDR2 is SYGVKD. The CDR3 runs 17 residues. Here the CDR3 reads CAISEKRITTGGRSQHF. DNA of the CDR3: TGTGCCATCAGTGAGAAGCGAATTACGACAGGGGGCAGGTCCCAGCATTTT.

J is TRBJ2-1 and V is TRBV15, with a possible D match to TRBD2 (6 bases). This CDR3 comprises 14 residues. Germline V gene data show CDR1 as LNHNV and CDR2 as YYDKDF (reference sequence). Trimming left V 5 bases short and J 1 base short, with 9 bases between. The DNA for the CDR3 is TGTGCCACCAGCGGGGGGACTTCCTACAATGAGCAGTTCTTC. Its translation: CATSGGTSYNEQFF.

This chain links TRBV4-1 with TRBJ1-6; unclear D gene. Germline loops: CDR1 MGHRA, CDR2 YSYEKL. V was shortened by 6 bases and J by 5 bases, with 11 bases between the two germline ends. CDR3 size: 14 residues. CDR3 DNA: TGCGCCAGCAGTCGCAGCGAGGATAATTCACCCCTCCACTTT. As protein: CASSRSEDNSPLHF.

The chain uses TRBV5-6 and TRBJ1-2; D is perhaps TRBD1 (5 bases). CDR1 and CDR2 from the germline V gene are SGHDT and YYEEEE. Trimming stripped 0 bases from V and 5 bases from J, with 14 bases between. This CDR3 is built from 15 residues. The CDR3 region has the DNA TGTGCCAGCAGCTTGGGCCTTGGGGGAGGGTATGGCTACACCTTC. This translates into CASSLGLGGGYGYTF.

The rearrangement uses TRBV5-6 and TRBJ2-3; TRBD2 agrees at 13 bases. From germline, CDR1 is SGHDT and CDR2 YYEEEE. This CDR3 region has 18 residues. J gave up 1 base and V 5 bases, and 10 bases lay outside the gene matches. This CDR3 is CASSATSGRSWGTDTQYF. CDR3 DNA: TGTGCCAGCAGTGCGACTAGCGGGAGGTCTTGGGGCACAGATACGCAGTATTTT.

The V call is TRBV4-3, the J call TRBJ2-2; tentative D call: TRBD1 (5 bases). V lost 0 bases and J 5 bases, leaving 10 bases between the germline ends. CDR3 length: 15 amino acids. Germline-derived CDR1 and CDR2 are LGHNA and YSLEER. CDR3 amino acids: CASSQEGDRTGELFF. The CDR3 region has the DNA TGCGCCAGCAGCCAAGAAGGCGACAGAACCGGGGAGCTGTTTTTT.

The chain is built from TRBV6-6 and TRBJ1-5; 9 nucleotides match TRBD1. Per the germline V gene, CDR1 is MNHNY and CDR2 is SVGAGI (reference sequence). The CDR3 has 16 amino acids. The trim removed 2 bases at V and 4 bases at J, leaving 6 bases unmatched. In DNA, the CDR3 is TGTGCCAGCAGTTACCCACCGACAGGGGGTAATCAGCCCCAGCATTTT. It is translated as CASSYPPTGGNQPQHF.

V and J are TRBV7-3 and TRBJ2-7, with TRBD1 matching 7 bases. The CDR3 contains 13 residues. With V trimmed by 4 bases and J by 5 bases, 5 bases remained unmatched. In germline, CDR1 is SGHTA, CDR2 FQGTGA. CDR3 amino acids: CASSSLQGDEQYF. The CDR3 DNA reads TGTGCCAGCAGCTCTCTGCAGGGGGACGAGCAGTACTTC.

This clone came up once. The chain employs TRBV5-4 and TRBJ1-6; D is perhaps TRBD1 (6 bases). The CDR3 spans 16 residues. V lost 2 bases and J 9 bases, leaving 18 bases between the germline ends. Looked up from germline, CDR1 is SGHNT and CDR2 is YYREEE (reference sequence). Here the CDR3 DNA reads TGTGCCAGCAGCTTCGAGCAGGGGTCGATTGGTTCACCCCTCCACTTT. Translated: CASSFEQGSIGSPLHF.

This clone showed up just once. The chain combines TRBV18 with TRBJ2-2; no clear D gene. V dropped 4 bases and J dropped 0 bases, with 9 bases sitting between them. This CDR3 has 15 amino acids. CDR1 and CDR2 (germline): KGHSH, LQKENI. The CDR3 nucleotides read TGTGCCAGCTCACGAACTCTAACGAACACCGGGGAGCTGTTTTTT. It encodes CASSRTLTNTGELFF. The variable domain in full, completed from reference TRBV18 and TRBJ2-2, reads NAGVMQNPRHLVRRRGQEARLRCSPMKGHSHVYWYRQLPEEGLKFMVYLQKENIIDESGMPKERFSAEFPKEGPSILRIQQVVRGDSAAYFCASSRTLTNTGELFFGEGSRLTVL.

V gene TRBV10-3 combines with J gene TRBJ1-6; D is unclear. The length of the CDR3 is 13 residues. Germline V lookup: CDR1 ENHRY, CDR2 SYGVKD. V was trimmed by 7 bases and J by 5 bases, leaving 9 bases between them. The CDR3 protein is CAITDSNNSPLHF. The DNA for the CDR3 is TGTGCCATCACGGACTCGAATAATTCACCCCTCCACTTT.

The chain is built from TRBV6-1 and TRBJ1-2; 9 bases map to TRBD1. Germline CDR1 MNHNS, CDR2 SASEGT. CDR3 size: 14 residues. After removal of 4 bases from V and 6 bases from J, the junction contained 6 bases not matched to a gene. The CDR3 DNA follows: TGTGCCAGCAGTGGTGTGACAGGGGGGGATGGCTACACCTTC. Translation: CASSGVTGGDGYTF.